A selection of T cell receptor beta chains follows, all from one sample in a study of blood T cell repertoires in COVID-19. The table came from immunoSEQ multiplex PCR; TCRdb's copy has only in-frame clones and leaves some out. The sample yields roughly 200,000 clones, 70% to 90% seen once. The sample taken for sequencing was peripheral blood. These receptors all stem from a person aged 65-85 years with COVID-19, enrolled during active disease. Each CDR3 is given with its conserved first and last residue. Each record gives: V gene, CDR3 protein.

>TRBV29-1
CSVDGGGQNYGYTF
>TRBV5-4
CASTRTGEGSPLHF
>TRBV5-1
CASSLGQQGTGTEAFF
>TRBV4-1
CASSQETGQFSTNEKLFF
>TRBV7-9
CASSLEVLAGQDLYGYTF
>TRBV19
CASSIGGGRNSPLHF
>TRBV11-2
CASSGRGPDTQYF
>TRBV4-3
CASSQVGGGALSYEQYF
>TRBV6-6
CASSYGAASGNTIYF
>TRBV5-1
CASSVQGANEKLFF